Listed below are T cell receptor beta chains from one sample, sequenced in a study of cytomegalovirus exposure and HLA in healthy donors. TCRdb keeps only in-frame clones here, not all; method: immunoSEQ multiplex PCR. The data contain around 160,000 clones, roughly 80% of them singletons. The sample consisted of PBMCs. Receptors originate from a man under 40 in good health and CMV-seropositive. Each CDR3 is given with its conserved first and last residue. D genes are given only for firm matches. Clone size, where shown, is once, few, many, or a class for clones that have expanded.

TRBD2,TRBV6-1,once,TRBJ2-3,TGTGCCAGCAGTGACCACCGACCGACGACTAGCCGCACAGATACGCAGTATTTT,CASSDHRPTTSRTDTQYF
TRBD1,TRBV7-2,NA,TRBJ2-7,TGTGCCAGCAGCGAGGGGACAGGGCCCTACGAGCAGTACTTC,CASSEGTGPYEQYF
TRBD2,TRBV7-2,NA,TRBJ2-7,TGTGCCAGCAGCTTAGGGGTAGGAGCGGGAGTAAGGGAGCAGTACTTC,CASSLGVGAGVREQYF
TRBD1,TRBV30,NA,TRBJ2-7,TGTGCCTGGAGTACAACCGGGACAGGGGGCCACGAGCAGTACTTC,CAWSTTGTGGHEQYF
TRBD1,TRBV7-9,NA,TRBJ1-1,TGTGCCAGCAGCTTTGGCCGGGACAGGGGCGGGGGAGCCTTT,CASSFGRDRGGGAF
NA,TRBV18,few,TRBJ1-1,TGTGCCAGCTCGGCACAGGGGAACACTGAAGCTTTCTTT,CASSAQGNTEAFF
TRBD1,TRBV13,NA,TRBJ2-6,TGTGCCAGCAGCGGACAGGGTTACTCTGGGGCCAACGTCCTGACTTTC,CASSGQGYSGANVLTF
NA,TRBV10-3,NA,TRBJ2-7,TGTGCCATCAGAGTGGAGGGGTCCGAGCAGTACTTC,CAIRVEGSEQYF
TRBD1,TRBV19,once,TRBJ2-7,TGTGCCAGTAGTATAGTCGGTTCGGGACAGGGACTCTCCTACGAGCAGTACTTC,CASSIVGSGQGLSYEQYF
NA,TRBV5-6,NA,TRBJ2-7,TGTGCCAGCAGCTTGGGTCGGGGAATCCACGAGCAGTACTTC,CASSLGRGIHEQYF
NA,TRBV7-9,NA,TRBJ2-7,TGTGCCAGCAGCTTAGGAGGGTTGGGGGGAGCCGAGCAGTACTTC,CASSLGGLGGAEQYF
NA,TRBV4-3,NA,TRBJ1-2,TGCGCCAGCAGCCAAGAACGGGGGGATGCATATGGCTACACCTTC,CASSQERGDAYGYTF
TRBD1,TRBV10-3,NA,TRBJ1-1,TGTGCCATCAGCATATCGACAGGGCTGAACACTGAAGCTTTCTTT,CAISISTGLNTEAFF
NA,TRBV5-4,NA,TRBJ2-7,TGTGCCAGCAGCTTGTGGCTGAGGGAGCAGTACTTC,CASSLWLREQYF
NA,TRBV11-2,NA,TRBJ1-2,TGTGCCAGCAGCTTAGAGGCAGGGCGGAGTGGCTACACCTTC,CASSLEAGRSGYTF
NA,TRBV27,NA,TRBJ2-7,TGTGCCAGCAGTGTAGCCTTCCCCTACGAGCAGTACTTC,CASSVAFPYEQYF
NA,TRBV27,NA,TRBJ1-1,TGTGCCAGCAGTCCCTACTCCAGGTTGGGCACTGAAGCTTTCTTT,CASSPYSRLGTEAFF
NA,TRBV28,NA,TRBJ1-5,TGTGCCACCTGGGGGGGGTCCAATCAGCCCCAGCATTTT,CATWGGSNQPQHF
TRBD2,TRBV7-6,once,TRBJ2-2,TGTGCCAGCAGTCCCAATAGAAAACGGACTAGCGGGACCGGCGGGGAGCTGTTTTTT,CASSPNRKRTSGTGGELFF
NA,TRBV7-9,NA,TRBJ1-2,TGTGCCAGCAGCTTAATGGACTCGAACTATGGCTACACCTTC,CASSLMDSNYGYTF
NA,TRBV19,NA,TRBJ2-4,TGTGCCAGTAGTATGTTGGGCACCAAAAACATTCAGTACTTC,CASSMLGTKNIQYF
TRBD1,TRBV7-2,NA,TRBJ2-5,TGTGCCAGCAGCTTCAGGGGGATTCAAGAGACCCAGTACTTC,CASSFRGIQETQYF
TRBD1,TRBV28,once,TRBJ1-4,TGTGCCAGCAGTTTGCCGGGACAGAATGCAATGGAAAAACTGTTTTTT,CASSLPGQNAMEKLFF
TRBD2,TRBV7-3,NA,TRBJ2-1,TGTGCCAGCAGCCCCACTAGCGGGAGACGCGGGGGGCAGTTCTTC,CASSPTSGRRGGQFF
NA,TRBV7-8,NA,TRBJ2-2,TGTGCCAGCAGCTTGTTTGGAGACAACACCGGGGAGCTGTTTTTT,CASSLFGDNTGELFF
NA,TRBV21-1,many,TRBJ2-3,TGTGCCAGCAGCAACCAGACAGATACGCAGTATTTT,CASSNQTDTQYF
NA,TRBV5-4,NA,TRBJ2-2,TGTGCCAGCAGCGCGGACTTTAACATCGGGGAGCTGTTTTTT,CASSADFNIGELFF
TRBD2,TRBV6-5,NA,TRBJ2-1,TGTGCCAGCAGGACCAGCGGGATCCATGAGCAGTTCTTC,CASRTSGIHEQFF
NA,TRBV19,NA,TRBJ2-3,TGTGCCAGTAGCCCGACAGGCACAGATACGCAGTATTTT,CASSPTGTDTQYF
TRBD2,TRBV5-1,NA,TRBJ2-3,TGCGCCAGCAGCCCCCAACTAGCGGGGGACACCACAGATACGCAGTATTTT,CASSPQLAGDTTDTQYF
TRBD1,TRBV2,once,TRBJ2-3,TGTGCCAGCAGTCCTGGACAGGGGCACACAGATACGCAGTATTTT,CASSPGQGHTDTQYF
TRBD1,TRBV30,NA,TRBJ1-2,TGTGCCTGGCTGACAGGGAACTATGGCTACACCTTC,CAWLTGNYGYTF
TRBD2,TRBV6-5,NA,TRBJ2-2,TGTGCAAGACCCGGGGGGGTTCACACCGGGGAGCTGTTTTTT,CARPGGVHTGELFF
NA,TRBV18,NA,TRBJ1-5,TGTGCCAGCTCCCCGGTCGCTGAACAGCCCCAGCATTTT,CASSPVAEQPQHF
TRBD2,TRBV9,once,TRBJ2-5,TGTGCCAGCAGCCTGGGACTAGCGGGAGTATACCAAGAGACCCAGTACTTC,CASSLGLAGVYQETQYF
NA,TRBV19,NA,TRBJ1-2,TGTGCCAGTAGTGACAGTAACTATGGCTACACCTTC,CASSDSNYGYTF
NA,TRBV19,NA,TRBJ2-7,TGTGCCAGTAGTACCGGGGTCCTTTTCTACGAGCAGTACTTC,CASSTGVLFYEQYF
NA,TRBV9,NA,TRBJ2-5,TGTGCCAGCAGCGTAAATCCCCTTCAAGAGACCCAGTACTTC,CASSVNPLQETQYF
TRBD1,TRBV9,NA,TRBJ2-7,TGTGCCAGCAGCGTAGGGGGGGACAGGGATCGATACGAGCAGTACTTC,CASSVGGDRDRYEQYF
NA,TRBV7-9,NA,TRBJ1-3,TGTGCCAGCAGCTCTAGGGGATCGGACAGCTTCTCTGGAAACACCATATATTTT,CASSSRGSDSFSGNTIYF
NA,TRBV28,NA,TRBJ2-7,TGTGCCAGCTACCGGGACACCGAAACCTACGAGCAGTACTTC,CASYRDTETYEQYF
TRBD1,TRBV18,NA,TRBJ2-7,TGTGCCAGCTCACCTCTGACAGGGGACTCCTACGAGCAGTACTTC,CASSPLTGDSYEQYF
TRBD2,TRBV7-9,NA,TRBJ2-1,TGTGCCAGCAACTCCGGACTAGACTACAATGAGCAGTTCTTC,CASNSGLDYNEQFF
NA,TRBV6-5,NA,TRBJ1-2,TGTGCCAGCAGCCGAACAGGTCGCTATGGCTACACCTTC,CASSRTGRYGYTF
NA,TRBV6-1,NA,TRBJ1-2,TGTGCCAGCAGTGAAGCCGGTCGGAGCTTCTATGGCTACACCTTC,CASSEAGRSFYGYTF
NA,TRBV20-1,NA,TRBJ2-7,TGCAGTGCTCCCATTCAGTTGGAGCAGTACTTC,CSAPIQLEQYF
TRBD1,TRBV9,NA,TRBJ1-1,TGTGCCAGCAGCGTAGGACAGGGCTCTGAAGCTTTCTTT,CASSVGQGSEAFF
TRBD1,TRBV5-4,once,TRBJ1-2,TGTGCCAGCAGCTTCGGTGACAGGGACTATGGCTACACCTTC,CASSFGDRDYGYTF
TRBD2,TRBV18,NA,TRBJ2-7,TGTGCCAGCTCACCGCCCGGGGGGGGCAGCTACGAGCAGTACTTC,CASSPPGGGSYEQYF
TRBD2,TRBV2,NA,TRBJ2-1,TGTGCCAGCAGTGAAGGGGGCGGGGGTAACTATGAGCAGTTCTTC,CASSEGGGGNYEQFF
NA,TRBV9,NA,TRBJ2-2,TGTGCCAGCAGCGTATCCTCCAGGCGTGCTCAATTTTGGGGGGAGCTGTTTTTT,CASSVSSRRAQFWGELFF
NA,TRBV7-9,NA,TRBJ1-3,TGTGCCAGCAGCTTCGGAGGGCCTGGAAACACCATATATTTT,CASSFGGPGNTIYF